This entry features one T cell receptor (beta chain) sequence. PCR amplification relied on 60 Vbeta primers (plus 13 Jbeta primers). The assay was immunoSEQ multiplex PCR, and TCRdb's table has in-frame clones only and misses some. This sample has about 77,000 clones, with about 84% found just once. This sample was taken from a study of cytomegalovirus exposure and HLA in healthy donors. V shed 4 bases, J shed 10 bases, and the junction held 6 bases outside the gene matches. Germline CDR1 is LNHDA and CDR2 is SQIVND (reference sequence). The CDR3 length is 14 residues. The TCR was taken from a man between 40 and 49 years old in good health and CMV-seronegative. Material: PBMCs. The V gene is TRBV19, the J gene TRBJ1-6; 8 bases are a match to TRBD1. For the CDR3, the DNA is TGTGCCAGTAGTACTGGACAGGGTGGGTCACCCCTCCACTTT. Translated: CASSTGQGGSPLHF.